A single sample is the source of the 28 T cell receptor beta chains below, sequenced in a study of T cells generated in artificial thymic organoids. The antigens of these receptors remain unknown. Semi-nested PCR with reverse primers in the TRAC or TRBC constant regions amplified each chain separately. A single record per CDR3 protein comes from TCRdb applying MiXCR to the 5' RACE reads. The sample includes approximately 7,700 distinct CDR3 sequences, 20% to 30% seen only once; the top ten take 3.2%. The organoids combined MS5 murine stromal cells carrying human DLL1 with human hematopoietic stem and progenitor cells. Organoids were seeded with FACS-purified CD34+CD3- stem and progenitor cells depleted of residual T cells. Sequenced: naive CD8+ T cells grown in artificial thymic organoids from cord blood stem and progenitor cells. The subset was: CD3+TCRalphabeta+CD8SP T cells; for blood, CD45RO-CCR7+ naive CD8+ T cells. Receptors were obtained from a human donor who gave cord blood stem cells for thymic organoid culture, a cardiac surgery patient who gave postnatal thymus, or a blood donor (not recorded which).

A remark on this clonotype: This may arise from a read error, as a much more abundant clone is one base away. The chain links TRBV6-6 to TRBJ2-7; possibly TRBD1 for D (6 bases). CDR3 length: 13 amino acids. Per the germline V gene, CDR1 is MNHNY and CDR2 is SVGAGI (reference sequence). V shed 0 bases and J shed 6 bases, with 9 bases lying between them. In DNA form, the CDR3 reads TGTGCCAGCAGTTACTCTACAGGGACCGAGCAGTACTTC. It specifies CASSYSTGTEQYF.

This clonotype turned up a few times. This chain uses TRBV10-3 with TRBJ1-2, with TRBD1 identical over 9 bases. There are 16 residues in the CDR3. Germline lookup yields CDR1 ENHRY and CDR2 SYGVKD. Trimming took 0 bases from V and 5 from J; bases not matched to a gene: 7. CDR3 residues: CAISESGTGRPYGYTF. CDR3 coding DNA: TGTGCCATCAGTGAGTCCGGGACAGGGCGCCCTTATGGCTACACCTTC.

Sample share makes this clonotype medium-sized. The rearrangement uses TRBV7-9 and TRBJ2-3; D is uncertain. This CDR3 is 12 amino acids long. V shed 5 bases and J shed 10 bases, with 13 bases lying between them. Germline CDR1 is SEHNR and CDR2 is FQNEAQ (reference sequence). The CDR3 sequence: CASSPTYRPQYF. In nucleotides, the CDR3 is TGTGCCAGCAGCCCTACCTATAGGCCGCAGTATTTT.

By sample fraction, this clonotype is medium-sized (0.01 to 0.1%). This rearrangement joins TRBV18 to TRBJ1-5; D not certain. V was shortened by 3 bases and J by 3 bases, with 6 bases between the two germline ends. Germline CDR1 KGHSH, CDR2 LQKENI. CDR3 length equals 13 residues. This CDR3 is CASSPGFNQPQHF. As DNA, the CDR3 is TGTGCCAGCTCACCGGGGTTCAATCAGCCCCAGCATTTT. Based on the CDR3 plus reference TRBV18 and TRBJ1-5, the full variable domain is NAGVMQNPRHLVRRRGQEARLRCSPMKGHSHVYWYRQLPEEGLKFMVYLQKENIIDESGMPKERFSAEFPKEGPSILRIQQVVRGDSAAYFCASSPGFNQPQHFGDGTRLSIL.

The V and J genes are TRBV4-2 and TRBJ2-4; 8 nucleotides align to TRBD2. The CDR3 covers 15 residues. After removal of 6 bases from V and 0 bases from J, the junction contained 4 bases not matched to a gene. Germline V gene data show CDR1 as LGHNA and CDR2 as YNFKEQ. The CDR3 DNA follows: TGTGCCAGCAGTGTAGCGGGGATAGCCAAAAACATTCAGTACTTC. This codes for CASSVAGIAKNIQYF.

By proportion, this clonotype is medium-sized (0.01 to 0.1%). J is TRBJ1-5 and V is TRBV4-1; D is possibly TRBD1 (5 bases). V dropped 0 bases and J dropped 3 bases, with 12 bases sitting between them. The length of the CDR3 is 16 residues. The germline CDR1 and CDR2 sequences are MGHRA and YSYEKL. The DNA of the CDR3 is TGCGCCAGCAGCCAAGACCCAGGGCAGTTCAATCAGCCCCAGCATTTT. Translating it yields CASSQDPGQFNQPQHF.

The V call is TRBV27, the J call TRBJ1-5; TRBD1 agrees at 9 bases. J gave up 7 bases and V 6 bases, and 7 bases lay outside the gene matches. Germline V gene data show CDR1 as MNHEY and CDR2 as SMNVEV (reference sequence). The CDR3 totals 14 residues. The CDR3 is CASSPGQGWQPQHF. DNA for the CDR3: TGTGCCAGCAGCCCGGGACAGGGTTGGCAGCCCCAGCATTTT.

This clonotype rates as medium-sized. V usage is TRBV4-2 and J usage is TRBJ2-1; D may be TRBD2 (6 bases). CDR3 length: 14 amino acids. V was pared by 5 bases and J by 9 bases, with 17 bases between. Germline V gene sequence: CDR1 LGHNA, CDR2 YNFKEQ. The CDR3 spells CASSARVRRVEQFF. The DNA for the CDR3 is TGTGCCAGCAGCGCCCGGGTCCGGAGGGTTGAGCAGTTCTTC.

This chain joins TRBV18 and TRBJ2-7; 8 nucleotides line up with TRBD1. The CDR3 is 12 amino acids. The germline gives CDR1 KGHSH, CDR2 LQKENI. Losses at the gene ends were 5 bases for V and 5 bases for J; bases not matched to a gene: 2. The CDR3 protein is CASSAGGDEQYF. CDR3 coding DNA: TGTGCCAGCTCAGCAGGGGGCGACGAGCAGTACTTC. Together with reference TRBV18 and TRBJ2-7, the CDR3 gives the full variable domain: NAGVMQNPRHLVRRRGQEARLRCSPMKGHSHVYWYRQLPEEGLKFMVYLQKENIIDESGMPKERFSAEFPKEGPSILRIQQVVRGDSAAYFCASSAGGDEQYFGPGTRLTVT.

V usage is TRBV6-2 or TRBV6-3 and J usage is TRBJ1-5, with D tentatively TRBD1 (6 bases). Per germline, CDR1 MNHEY and CDR2 SVGEGT. The CDR3 is 20 residues long. Trimming removed 2 bases from V and 0 bases from J, with 23 bases in between. The CDR3 DNA is TGTGCCAGCAGTTACCTGTGGGGGGCCCGACCAACTTATAGCAATCAGCCCCAGCATTTT. Translation gives CASSYLWGARPTYSNQPQHF.

This clonotype is classed as medium-sized. CDR3 DNA: TGCAGTGCTCCGAGTGGACTAGCGGGGCACAATGAGCAGTTCTTC. It translates to CSAPSGLAGHNEQFF. The rearrangement links TRBV20-1 to TRBJ2-1, with TRBD2 identical over 12 bases. The junction had 7 bases not matched to a gene; V was cut back by 5 bases and J by 5 bases. The germline gives CDR1 DFQATT, CDR2 SNEGSKA (reference sequence). This CDR3 has 15 amino acids.

This chain joins TRBV6-6 and TRBJ1-6; maybe TRBD1 (6 bases). This CDR3 has 14 residues. Trimming shortened V by 2 bases and J by 10 bases, and 12 bases separated the two germline ends. Germline values: CDR1 MNHNY, CDR2 SVGAGI (reference sequence). CDR3 loop: CASSYRQVESPLHF. The CDR3 DNA reads as TGTGCCAGCAGTTACAGACAGGTAGAATCACCCCTCCACTTT.

Relative to its sample, this clonotype is medium-sized (0.01 to 0.1%). This chain uses TRBV7-3 with TRBJ2-7; D not certain. CDR1 is SGHTA and CDR2 is FQGTGA in the germline V gene. CDR3 length: 13 amino acids. The V and J ends lost 2 bases and 1 base respectively, with 6 bases between them. The DNA for the CDR3 is TGTGCCAGCAGCTTAGGGCCTTCCTACGAGCAGTACTTC. Residues: CASSLGPSYEQYF.

The chain carries TRBV20-1 and TRBJ1-5, with D perhaps TRBD1 (5 bases). Per the germline V gene, CDR1 is DFQATT and CDR2 is SNEGSKA (reference sequence). Trimming cost V 4 bases and J 7 bases, with 17 bases left between them. CDR3 size: 14 residues. This CDR3 is CSATRPGRRQPQHF. Written as DNA, the CDR3 is TGCAGTGCTACCCGCCCGGGACGAAGACAGCCCCAGCATTTT.

The rearrangement links TRBV4-3 to TRBJ1-5; TRBD1 is a possible D gene (5 bases). Per the germline V gene, CDR1 is LGHNA and CDR2 is YSLEER. Trimming took off 4 bases at V and 5 bases at J, with 18 bases between the two ends. The CDR3 totals 16 residues. In nucleotides, the CDR3 is TGCGCCAGCAGCCCACGACGATTCCGGGACGATCAGCCCCAGCATTTT. It translates to CASSPRRFRDDQPQHF.

This clonotype was detected a few times. The chain joins TRBV5-6 to TRBJ2-3; TRBD2 is a possible D gene (6 bases). CDR1 SGHDT and CDR2 YYEEEE come from the germline V gene. Between the trimmed V and J ends, which lost 4 bases and 2 bases, there was a span of 11 bases. This CDR3 has 14 amino acids. CDR3 amino acids: CASSLEGFTDTQYF. CDR3 in DNA: TGTGCCAGCAGCCTGGAGGGGTTCACAGATACGCAGTATTTT.

In the case of this clonotype: The DNA is left out, because the CDR3 cannot be placed on it with certainty; the CDR3 is given as TCRdb lists it. The CDR3 loop is CASILDRGLANYGYTF. The chain joins TRBV12-3 or TRBV12-4 to TRBJ1-2; the table's D call TRBD1 went unverified against the DNA. The CDR3 contains 16 residues when both ends are counted.

This clonotype is termed medium-sized (0.01 to 0.1%). The rearrangement links TRBV20-1 to TRBJ1-1, with a possible D match to TRBD1 (5 bases). The CDR3 has 19 residues. CDR1 DFQATT and CDR2 SNEGSKA come from the germline V gene (reference sequence). Trimming took 0 bases from V and 11 from J, leaving 34 bases between them. The CDR3 DNA sequence: TGCAGTGCTAGAGAATCGTTCTCTATCCAGGGTACTGGAGGAGTGGAGGCTTTCTTT. Translation: CSARESFSIQGTGGVEAFF.

V and J are TRBV7-4 and TRBJ2-2; a weak D match, TRBD2 (5 bases). The CDR3 runs 13 residues. Germline V gene data show CDR1 as SGHVT and CDR2 as SQSDAQ. The germline V and J ends were trimmed by 1 base and 6 bases, with 6 bases remaining between them. In DNA form, the CDR3 reads TGTGCCAGCAGCTTAGAGGGAGCCGGGGAGCTGTTTTTT. Its protein is CASSLEGAGELFF.

By its share, this clonotype is medium-sized. The V call is TRBV12-3 or TRBV12-4, the J call TRBJ2-7; D may be TRBD2 (5 bases). Trimming cost V 5 bases and J 5 bases, with 10 bases left between them. The CDR3 has 12 residues. The CDR3 DNA reads TGTGCCAGCAGTCGCTGGCGGGACGAGCAGTACTTC. The encoded protein is CASSRWRDEQYF.

The V call is TRBV24-1, the J call TRBJ2-2, with 7 bases identical to TRBD1. V was clipped by 1 base and J by 1 base; unmatched bases: 2. This CDR3 contains 16 residues. The germline V gene has CDR1 KGHDR and CDR2 SFDVKD. DNA of the CDR3: TGTGCCACCAGTGATTTAGGGACAGAGAACACCGGGGAGCTGTTTTTT. Its translation is CATSDLGTENTGELFF.

The genes are TRBV6-5 and TRBJ2-7, with D perhaps matching TRBD1 or TRBD2 (5 bases each). V lost 6 bases and J 0 bases, leaving 15 bases between the germline ends. Germline values: CDR1 MNHEY, CDR2 SVGAGI. The CDR3 extends over 15 amino acids. The CDR3: CASSPGTAVSYEQYF. The CDR3 DNA reads TGTGCCAGCAGCCCCGGGACCGCAGTCTCCTACGAGCAGTACTTC.

Written as DNA, the CDR3 is TGTGCCAGCAGTGAAGCCGGGACAGGGCGCTATGGCTACACCTTC. This codes for CASSEAGTGRYGYTF. The gene calls are TRBV18 and TRBJ1-2; TRBD1 aligns across 9 bases. Trimming at V came to 8 bases and at J to 4 bases, leaving 11 bases not matched to a gene. CDR1 is KGHSH, CDR2 LQKENI, per germline. The CDR3 runs to 15 residues.

In DNA form, the CDR3 reads TGTGCCAGCAGTTTCCTGGGGCCCGACACCGGGGAGCTGTTTTTT. This gives the protein CASSFLGPDTGELFF. The chain joins TRBV28 to TRBJ2-2; tentative D call: TRBD1 (5 bases). The CDR3 has 15 amino acids. The V gene's germline CDR1 is MDHEN and CDR2 SYDVKM. Trimming left V 3 bases short and J 3 bases short, with 11 bases between.

This chain links TRBV4-1 with TRBJ1-1; 8 bases are shared with TRBD1. V shed 3 bases, J shed 5 bases, and the junction held 5 bases outside the gene matches. The CDR3 is 14 residues long. Germline lookup yields CDR1 MGHRA and CDR2 YSYEKL. CDR3 loop: CASSHTGGKTEAFF. CDR3 sequence (DNA): TGCGCCAGCAGCCACACAGGGGGGAAGACTGAAGCTTTCTTT.

This chain links TRBV7-4 with TRBJ2-5, with D unclear. V gave up 1 base and J gave up 7 bases, with 7 bases separating them. From germline, CDR1 is SGHVT and CDR2 SQSDAQ. This CDR3 comprises 12 residues. CDR3 amino acids: CASSLEPGTQYF. As DNA, the CDR3 is TGTGCCAGCAGCTTAGAGCCAGGGACCCAGTACTTC.

This clonotype was seen a few times. This sequence joins TRBV10-3 and TRBJ2-5, with a weak D call TRBD1 (6 bases). CDR1 and CDR2 (germline): ENHRY, SYGVKD. Trimming shortened V by 2 bases and J by 4 bases, and 17 bases separated the two germline ends. The CDR3 totals 16 residues. The DNA for the CDR3 is TGTGCCATCAGTGAGGGTGCAGGGGTGAGAGGAGAGACCCAGTACTTC. As protein: CAISEGAGVRGETQYF.

A word on this clonotype: This may stem from a read error, because a much larger clone lies one nucleotide away. This rearrangement joins TRBV4-3 to TRBJ1-1, with D perhaps TRBD1 (5 bases). The CDR3 contains 15 residues. Looked up from germline, CDR1 is LGHNA and CDR2 is YSLEER. V was shortened by 4 bases and J by 3 bases, with 15 bases between the two germline ends. The CDR3, as DNA: TGCGCCAGCAGCCTCCGGACACACATGGACACTGAAGCTTTCTTT. The encoded protein is CASSLRTHMDTEAFF.